This entry lists 18 T cell receptor beta chains sequenced from one sample in a study of blood T cell repertoires in COVID-19. The data were produced by immunoSEQ multiplex PCR, yet TCRdb's version contains in-frame clones alone and is incomplete. This table has roughly 130,000 clones, 65% to 85% appearing once. Sequencing was carried out using peripheral blood. The receptors shown here come from a man aged 30 to 45 with COVID-19, enrolled during active disease.

The V call is TRBV27, the J call TRBJ1-4; D gene unclear. The ends were cut back, 8 bases at V and 0 bases at J, with 10 bases in the middle. The CDR3 totals 14 residues. From germline, CDR1 is MNHEY and CDR2 SMNVEV (reference sequence). The CDR3 nucleotides read TGTGCCAGCGGTAACATGGCAACTAATGAAAAACTGTTTTTT. Its protein product is CASGNMATNEKLFF. The full variable domain, in which reference TRBV27 and TRBJ1-4 provide the parts outside the CDR3, is EAQVTQNPRYLITVTGKKLTVTCSQNMNHEYMSWYRQDPGLGLRQIYYSMNVEVTDKGDVPEGYKVSRKEKRNFPLILESPSPNQTSLYFCASGNMATNEKLFFGSGTQLSVL.

This clone has only a few counts. The CDR3 protein is CASSLIGGSYEQYF. In DNA, the CDR3 is TGTGCCAGCAGCTTAATAGGAGGCTCCTACGAGCAGTACTTC. The V and J genes are TRBV7-9 and TRBJ2-7; D is possibly TRBD2 (5 bases). CDR1 is SEHNR and CDR2 is FQNEAQ in the germline V gene (reference sequence). Trimming left V 2 bases short and J 0 bases short, with 8 bases between. The CDR3 is 14 residues long.

The V and J genes are TRBV27 and TRBJ1-6; maybe TRBD1 (5 bases). The CDR3 runs to 12 residues. Germline V lookup: CDR1 MNHEY, CDR2 SMNVEV (reference sequence). The V end lost 3 bases, the J end lost 15 bases, and 12 bases lay between the germline ends. CDR3 in amino acids: CASSFTGSDLHF. The CDR3 DNA reads TGTGCCAGCAGTTTTACAGGATCGGACCTCCACTTT.

J is TRBJ2-1 and V is TRBV6-1; D gene unclear. Germline V lookup: CDR1 MNHNS, CDR2 SASEGT. The ends were cut back, 1 base at V and 5 bases at J, with 6 bases in the middle. This CDR3 has 13 amino acids. CDR3 protein: CASSEVQDNEQFF. The CDR3 DNA reads TGTGCCAGCAGTGAAGTGCAGGACAATGAGCAGTTCTTC.

This chain uses TRBV29-1 with TRBJ1-2; TRBD1 agrees at 9 bases. Germline values: CDR1 SQVTM, CDR2 ANQGSEA. The ends lost 4 bases at V and 5 bases at J; junction bases unmatched: 8. This CDR3 comprises 14 residues. This CDR3 is CSVARDRAGYGYTF. CDR3 sequence (DNA): TGCAGCGTTGCGCGGGACAGGGCTGGGTATGGCTACACCTTC.

The rearrangement uses TRBV7-9 and TRBJ2-1; D is unresolved. V dropped 5 bases and J dropped 6 bases, with 11 bases sitting between them. Germline V gives CDR1 SEHNR, CDR2 FQNEAQ (reference sequence). This CDR3 is 13 amino acids long. CDR3: CASSPRVPNEQFF. CDR3 sequence (DNA): TGTGCCAGCAGCCCCCGGGTCCCCAATGAGCAGTTCTTC.

The genes are TRBV6-1 and TRBJ2-7; tentative D call: TRBD2 (6 bases). CDR1 is MNHNS and CDR2 is SASEGT in the germline V gene. Trimming pared 2 bases from V and 2 bases from J, leaving 16 bases between. The CDR3 extends over 16 amino acids. CDR3 sequence reads: CASSESGTPRPYEQYF. CDR3 in DNA: TGTGCCAGCAGTGAATCCGGGACTCCTCGCCCCTACGAGCAGTACTTC.

V and J are TRBV7-2 and TRBJ1-1; D is possibly TRBD1 (5 bases). The V and J ends lost 3 bases and 4 bases respectively, with 9 bases between them. The length of the CDR3 is 13 residues. CDR1 SGHTA and CDR2 FQGNSA come from the germline V gene. The CDR3 DNA is TGTGCCAGCAGCTTGGGGGGGTTCACTGAAGCTTTCTTT. Translated: CASSLGGFTEAFF.

The chain employs TRBV6-6 and TRBJ1-2; no firm D call. The germline gives CDR1 MNHNY, CDR2 SVGAGI (reference sequence). The CDR3 is 12 residues long. The V gene lost 6 bases and the J gene lost 5 bases, with 10 bases spanning the gap. The CDR3 DNA reads TGTGCCAGCAGCCCTACAGAGTATGGCTACACCTTC. This encodes CASSPTEYGYTF.

The V gene is TRBV10-3, the J gene TRBJ1-2; 9 bases align to TRBD1. This CDR3 has 13 amino acids. The V and J ends lost 2 bases and 7 bases, in that order; junction bases with no gene match: 2. Germline CDR1 reads ENHRY; CDR2 reads SYGVKD. The CDR3 loop reads CAISEDRGFGYTF. For the CDR3, the DNA is TGTGCCATCAGTGAGGACAGGGGGTTTGGCTACACCTTC.

CDR3 coding DNA: TGTGCCAGCAGTTATATTAGGCGGGAAGAGTCCAATGAGCAGTTCTTC. Translation gives CASSYIRREESNEQFF. The chain has TRBV6-5 and TRBJ2-1; TRBD2 might be the D (6 bases). Germline V gene data show CDR1 as MNHEY and CDR2 as SVGAGI. V gave up 3 bases and J gave up 6 bases, with 18 bases separating them. This CDR3 is built from 16 residues.

This chain joins TRBV6-1 and TRBJ1-1; D unclear. There are 14 residues in the CDR3. In germline, CDR1 is MNHNS, CDR2 SASEGT. Trimming left V 1 base short and J 8 bases short, with 14 bases between. The CDR3 sequence: CASSEGRWATEAFF. In DNA form, the CDR3 reads TGTGCCAGCAGTGAAGGGAGGTGGGCTACCGAAGCTTTCTTT.

Worth noting for this clone: Other DNA sequences of this sample code for an identical CDR3. This rearrangement joins TRBV27 to TRBJ1-1; D possibly corresponds to TRBD1 (5 bases). Trimming left V 3 bases short and J 4 bases short, with 9 bases between. The germline V gene has CDR1 MNHEY and CDR2 SMNVEV (reference sequence). The CDR3 runs 13 residues. The CDR3 region has the DNA TGTGCCAGCAGTTTTCAGGGTAGCACTGAAGCTTTCTTT. Translation gives CASSFQGSTEAFF.

The chain uses TRBV4-2 and TRBJ1-2; 12 nucleotides agree with TRBD1. The CDR3 is made up of 16 amino acids. V lost 1 base and J lost 4; bases outside the gene matches: 4. Germline V gene data show CDR1 as LGHNA and CDR2 as YNFKEQ. Here the CDR3 DNA reads TGTGCCAGCAGCCAAGCTGGGACAGGGGGCTTCTATGGCTACACCTTC. Translated: CASSQAGTGGFYGYTF.

The chain is built from TRBV19 and TRBJ2-6; 13 bases are shared with TRBD2. CDR1 LNHDA and CDR2 SQIVND come from the germline V gene (reference sequence). Germline trimming cut 10 bases from V and 2 bases from J; bases unmatched to any gene: 2. This CDR3 is built from 15 residues. The CDR3 coding sequence is TGTGCCACCGGACTAGCGGGAGCTGGGGCCAACGTCCTGACTTTC. It encodes CATGLAGAGANVLTF.

The V and J genes are TRBV10-3 and TRBJ2-4; 7 bases align to TRBD2. V dropped 10 bases and J dropped 6; count of bases not matched to a gene: 3. Germline CDR1 is ENHRY and CDR2 is SYGVKD. The CDR3 is 11 amino acids. The CDR3 reads CATERGNIQYF. The CDR3 DNA sequence: TGTGCCACCGAGCGGGGAAACATTCAGTACTTC.

The chain's CDR3 is CAWSQGLAVDTQYF. The CDR3 DNA reads as TGTGCCTGGAGCCAGGGACTAGCGGTAGATACGCAGTATTTT. The rearrangement links TRBV30 to TRBJ2-3; TRBD2 agrees at 11 bases. This CDR3 has 14 amino acids. The ends lost 3 bases at V and 5 bases at J; junction bases unmatched: 4. The germline V gene encodes CDR1 GTSNPN and CDR2 SVGIG (reference sequence).

The V call is TRBV9, the J call TRBJ2-7, with 12 bases identical to TRBD1. J lost 3 bases, V lost 3 bases, and 7 bases had no gene match. Germline V CDR1 and CDR2: SGDLS, YYNGEE. There are 16 residues in the CDR3. CDR3 coding DNA: TGTGCCAGCAGCGCGGGAGGGACAGGGGGCAGCTACGAGCAGTACTTC. Translation: CASSAGGTGGSYEQYF.